These 14 T cell receptor beta chains originate from one sample sequenced in a study of cytomegalovirus exposure and HLA in healthy donors. The study ran its PCR with 60 Vbeta and 13 Jbeta primers. TCRdb keeps only in-frame clones here, not all; method: immunoSEQ multiplex PCR. Of about 160,000 clones detected, around four fifths appear once; the ten largest clones hold 1.3%. Sequences were obtained from PBMCs. Every receptor here comes from a woman aged 50 to 65 in good health and CMV-seronegative.

The rearrangement links TRBV14 to TRBJ2-7, with TRBD1 as a possible D gene (5 bases). The V gene lost 8 bases and the J gene lost 0 bases, with 11 bases spanning the gap. CDR1 is SGHDN, CDR2 FVKESK, per germline. The CDR3 extends over 13 amino acids. DNA for the CDR3: TGTGCCAGCCCCAAGGACATCTCCTACGAGCAGTACTTC. Translated: CASPKDISYEQYF. The full variable domain, rest sourced from reference TRBV14 and TRBJ2-7, is EAGVTQFPSHSVIEKGQTVTLRCDPISGHDNLYWYRRVMGKEIKFLLHFVKESKQDESGMPNNRFLAERTGGTYSTLKVQPAELEDSGVYFCASPKDISYEQYFGPGTRLTVT.

The chain couples TRBV6-6 to TRBJ1-6, with TRBD1 matching 11 bases. The ends lost 4 bases at V and 10 bases at J; junction bases unmatched: 9. The CDR3 totals 16 residues. Germline V CDR1 and CDR2: MNHNY, SVGAGI (reference sequence). CDR3 nucleotides: TGTGCCAGCAGTTCCCCGGACAGGGGGCAAGGATCACCCCTCCACTTT. Translating it yields CASSSPDRGQGSPLHF.

This clone was seen a handful of times. This chain joins TRBV5-5 and TRBJ2-1; 7 bases match TRBD2. Unmatched junction bases numbered 12, after V lost 4 bases and J lost 5 bases. This CDR3 is 16 amino acids long. From germline, CDR1 is SGHKS and CDR2 YYEKEE (reference sequence). The CDR3 DNA sequence: TGTGCCAGCAGCCGGAGACTAGCCGGGTGGGACAATGAGCAGTTCTTC. Translation: CASSRRLAGWDNEQFF.

The chain recombines TRBV28 with TRBJ1-1; 8 nucleotides agree with TRBD1. V was pared by 5 bases and J by 4 bases, with 15 bases of the junction left unmatched. Germline V CDR1 and CDR2: MDHEN, SYDVKM. The CDR3 runs to 17 residues. In DNA, the CDR3 is TGTGCCAGCAGTGCCCGGACAGGGTCGATGGGGAGCACTGAAGCTTTCTTT. This codes for CASSARTGSMGSTEAFF.

The chain combines TRBV7-2 with TRBJ1-1, with a tentative D call TRBD1 (5 bases). The CDR3 is made up of 15 amino acids. The V end was cut by 6 bases, the J end by 7 bases, with 21 bases between. Germline loops: CDR1 SGHTA, CDR2 FQGNSA. The CDR3 DNA is TGTGCCAGCAGTTCCCGAGTCGGGGGATTGGTTGAAGCTTTCTTT. Protein: CASSSRVGGLVEAFF.

This clone has a handful of counts. V and J are TRBV4-1 and TRBJ1-1; tentative D call: TRBD1 (6 bases). Germline lookup yields CDR1 MGHRA and CDR2 YSYEKL. The CDR3 runs to 15 residues. Trimming took off 4 bases at V and 0 bases at J, with 12 bases between the two ends. The CDR3 sequence is CASSRGQRVNTEAFF. In nucleotides, the CDR3 is TGCGCCAGCAGCCGCGGACAGAGGGTGAACACTGAAGCTTTCTTT.

The chain carries TRBV13 and TRBJ1-6; the D is unclear. CDR1 and CDR2 from the germline V gene are PRHDT and FYEKMQ (reference sequence). The ends were cut back, 5 bases at V and 0 bases at J, with 11 bases in the middle. This CDR3 has 16 residues. The CDR3 DNA reads as TGTGCCAGCAGCCCTTCGAGTCACTCCTATAATTCACCCCTCCACTTT. It encodes CASSPSSHSYNSPLHF.

This clone was seen a few times. The gene calls are TRBV7-3 and TRBJ1-1; D is undetermined. Germline V CDR1 and CDR2: SGHTA, FQGTGA. This CDR3 region has 13 residues. Between the trimmed V and J ends, which lost 3 bases and 1 base, there was a span of 6 bases. The DNA for the CDR3 is TGTGCCAGCAGCTTGGAGAGGAACACTGAAGCTTTCTTT. Residues: CASSLERNTEAFF.

This clone has a handful of counts. The chain couples TRBV2 to TRBJ1-1, with D tentatively TRBD1 (6 bases). CDR1 is SNHLY, CDR2 FYNNEI, per germline. The CDR3 sequence is 14 residues long. The ends were cut back, 6 bases at V and 3 bases at J, with 14 bases in the middle. CDR3 loop: CASRGVRGYTEAFF. Written as DNA, the CDR3 is TGTGCCAGCAGGGGGGTCAGGGGCTACACTGAAGCTTTCTTT.

V and J are TRBV2 and TRBJ2-1, with 7 bases matching TRBD2. V lost 8 bases to trimming and J lost 1 base; unmatched junction nucleotides: 14. CDR1 and CDR2 from the germline V gene are SNHLY and FYNNEI. CDR3 size: 17 residues. For the CDR3, the DNA is TGTGCCAGCCGGTTTCTTTCTAGCGGATCTTCCTACAATGAGCAGTTCTTC. Translated, it gives CASRFLSSGSSYNEQFF.

J is TRBJ1-3 and V is TRBV19; no definite D call. V lost 4 bases, J lost 2 bases, and 9 bases lay in between. The germline V gene encodes CDR1 LNHDA and CDR2 SQIVND (reference sequence). The CDR3 sequence is 14 residues long. The CDR3 loop reads CASSTQAPGNTIYF. The CDR3 DNA reads TGTGCCAGTAGTACTCAGGCACCTGGAAACACCATATATTTT.

The chain recombines TRBV28 with TRBJ1-5; 9 nucleotides match TRBD1. The germline V gene encodes CDR1 MDHEN and CDR2 SYDVKM. This CDR3 comprises 15 residues. After removal of 2 bases from V and 4 bases from J, the junction contained 3 bases not matched to a gene. The DNA of the CDR3 is TGTGCCAGCAGTTTAAACAGGGGGCTGAATCAGCCCCAGCATTTT. Amino acids: CASSLNRGLNQPQHF.

The genes are TRBV29-1 and TRBJ2-1; 7 positions agree with TRBD1. CDR3 size: 14 residues. Trimming took 6 bases from V and 6 from J; bases not matched to a gene: 11. In germline, CDR1 is SQVTM, CDR2 ANQGSEA. DNA for the CDR3: TGCAGCGTACCGGACAGGCTGACGCTCAATGAGCAGTTCTTC. This translates into CSVPDRLTLNEQFF.

This clone has only one observation. The gene calls are TRBV13 and TRBJ2-5, with 10 bases identical to TRBD1. The closer fit of TRBJ2-7 to the DNA end suggests the J call may be wrong. The CDR3 loop spans 13 amino acids. The germline V gene encodes CDR1 PRHDT and CDR2 FYEKMQ (reference sequence). In DNA form, the CDR3 reads TGTGCCAGCAGCGGGGACAGGGGCTACGAGCAGTACTTC. Its translation: CASSGDRGYEQYF.